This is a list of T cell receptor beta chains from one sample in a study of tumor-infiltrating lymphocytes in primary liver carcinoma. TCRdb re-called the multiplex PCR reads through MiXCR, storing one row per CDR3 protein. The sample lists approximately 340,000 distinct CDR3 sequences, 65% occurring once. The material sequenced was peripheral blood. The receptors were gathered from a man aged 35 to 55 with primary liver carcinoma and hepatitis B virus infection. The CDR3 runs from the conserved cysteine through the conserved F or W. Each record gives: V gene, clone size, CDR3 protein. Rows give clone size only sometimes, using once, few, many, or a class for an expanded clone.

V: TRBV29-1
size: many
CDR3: CSVEISPNEQFF

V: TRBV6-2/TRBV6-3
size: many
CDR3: CASRYPTGNGELFF

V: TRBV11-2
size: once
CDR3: CASSVDLPGTYEQYF

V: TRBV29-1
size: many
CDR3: CSVRVLKHEQFF

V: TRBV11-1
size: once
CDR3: CASSSQYTQCF

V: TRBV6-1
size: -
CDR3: CANTEREEPQHF

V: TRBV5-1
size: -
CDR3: CASSLALPNTEAFF

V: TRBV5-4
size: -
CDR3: CASSPEGLEGATDTQYF

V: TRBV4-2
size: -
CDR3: CASSQLEGSVQLSNQPQHF

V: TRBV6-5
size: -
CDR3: CASTTRGRDEQFF

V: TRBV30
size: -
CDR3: CALSVQETQYF

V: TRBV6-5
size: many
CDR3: CASSNPGAGYGYTF

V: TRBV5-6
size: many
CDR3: CASSSRQRFNTGELFF

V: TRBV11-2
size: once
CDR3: CASSFRLAGGTSYNERFF